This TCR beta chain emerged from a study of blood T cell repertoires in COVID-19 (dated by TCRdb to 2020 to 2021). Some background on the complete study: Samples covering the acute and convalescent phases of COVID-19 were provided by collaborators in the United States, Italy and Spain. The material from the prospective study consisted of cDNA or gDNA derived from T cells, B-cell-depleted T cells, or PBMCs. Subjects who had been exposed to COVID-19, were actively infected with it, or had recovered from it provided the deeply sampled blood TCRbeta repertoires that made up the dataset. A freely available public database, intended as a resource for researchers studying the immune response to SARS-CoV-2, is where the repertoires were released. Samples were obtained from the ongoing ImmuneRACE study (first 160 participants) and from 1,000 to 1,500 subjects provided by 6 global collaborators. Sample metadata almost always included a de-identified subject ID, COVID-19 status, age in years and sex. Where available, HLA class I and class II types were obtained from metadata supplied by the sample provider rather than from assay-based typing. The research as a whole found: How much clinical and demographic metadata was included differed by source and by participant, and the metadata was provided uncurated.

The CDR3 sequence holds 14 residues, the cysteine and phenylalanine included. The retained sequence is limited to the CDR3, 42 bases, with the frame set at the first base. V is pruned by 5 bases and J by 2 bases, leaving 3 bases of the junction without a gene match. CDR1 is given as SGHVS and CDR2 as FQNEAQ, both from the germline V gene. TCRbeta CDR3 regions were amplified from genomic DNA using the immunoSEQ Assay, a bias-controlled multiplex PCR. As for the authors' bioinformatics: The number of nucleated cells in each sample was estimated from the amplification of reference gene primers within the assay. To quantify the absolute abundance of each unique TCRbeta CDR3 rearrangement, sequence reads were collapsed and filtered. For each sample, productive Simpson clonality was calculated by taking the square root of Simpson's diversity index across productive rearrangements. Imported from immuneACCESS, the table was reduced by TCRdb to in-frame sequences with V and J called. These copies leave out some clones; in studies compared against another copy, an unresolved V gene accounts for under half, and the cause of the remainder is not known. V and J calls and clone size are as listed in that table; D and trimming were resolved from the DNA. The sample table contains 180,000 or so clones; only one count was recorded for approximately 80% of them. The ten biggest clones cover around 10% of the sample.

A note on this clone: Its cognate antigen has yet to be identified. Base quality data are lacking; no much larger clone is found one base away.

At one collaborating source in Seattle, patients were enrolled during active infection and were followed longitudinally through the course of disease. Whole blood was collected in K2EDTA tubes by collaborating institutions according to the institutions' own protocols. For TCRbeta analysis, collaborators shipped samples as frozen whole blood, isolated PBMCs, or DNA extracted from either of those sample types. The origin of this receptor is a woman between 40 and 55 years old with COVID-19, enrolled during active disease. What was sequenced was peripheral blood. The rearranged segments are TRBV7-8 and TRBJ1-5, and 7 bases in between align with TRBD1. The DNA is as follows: TGTGCCAGCAGCGTAGACAGGGGCAATCAGCCCCAGCATTTT. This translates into CASSVDRGNQPQHF. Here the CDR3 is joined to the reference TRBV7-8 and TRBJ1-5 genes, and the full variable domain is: GAGVSQSPRYKVAKRGQDVALRCDPISGHVSLFWYQQALGQGPEFLTYFQNEAQLDKSGLPSDRFFAERPEGSVSTLKIQRTQQEDSAVYLCASSVDRGNQPQHFGDGTRLSIL.